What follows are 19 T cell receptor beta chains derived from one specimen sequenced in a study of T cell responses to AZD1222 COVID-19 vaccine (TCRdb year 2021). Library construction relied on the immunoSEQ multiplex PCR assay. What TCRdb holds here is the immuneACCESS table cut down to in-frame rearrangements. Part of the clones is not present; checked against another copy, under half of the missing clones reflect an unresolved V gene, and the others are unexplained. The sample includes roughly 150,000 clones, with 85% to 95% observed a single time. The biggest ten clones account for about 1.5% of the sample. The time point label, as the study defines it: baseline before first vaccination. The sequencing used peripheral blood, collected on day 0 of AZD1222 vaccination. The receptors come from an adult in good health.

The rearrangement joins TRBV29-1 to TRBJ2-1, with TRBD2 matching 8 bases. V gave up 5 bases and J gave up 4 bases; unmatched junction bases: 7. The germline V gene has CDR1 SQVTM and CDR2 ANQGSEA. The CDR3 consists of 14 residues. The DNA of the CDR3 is TGCAGCGTTCTAGCGGGCCCCATATACAATGAGCAGTTCTTC. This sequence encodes CSVLAGPIYNEQFF.

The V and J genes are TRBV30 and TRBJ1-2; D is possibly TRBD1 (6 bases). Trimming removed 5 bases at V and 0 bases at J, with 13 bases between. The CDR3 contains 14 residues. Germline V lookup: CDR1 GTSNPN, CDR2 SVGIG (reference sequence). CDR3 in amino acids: CAWVGGPTNYGYTF. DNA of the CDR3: TGTGCCTGGGTGGGGGGGCCCACTAACTATGGCTACACCTTC.

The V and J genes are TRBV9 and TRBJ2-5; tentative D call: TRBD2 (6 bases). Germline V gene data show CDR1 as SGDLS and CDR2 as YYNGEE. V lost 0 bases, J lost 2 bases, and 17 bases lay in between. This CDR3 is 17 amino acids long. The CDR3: CASSVANPWDSQETQYF. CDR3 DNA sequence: TGTGCCAGCAGCGTAGCTAATCCGTGGGACTCACAAGAGACCCAGTACTTC.

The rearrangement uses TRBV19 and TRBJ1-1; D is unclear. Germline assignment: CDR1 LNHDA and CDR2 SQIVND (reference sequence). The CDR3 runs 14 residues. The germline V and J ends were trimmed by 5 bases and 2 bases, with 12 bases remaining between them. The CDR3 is CASSPAPRNTEAFF. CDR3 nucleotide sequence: TGTGCCAGTAGTCCGGCCCCACGAAACACTGAAGCTTTCTTT.

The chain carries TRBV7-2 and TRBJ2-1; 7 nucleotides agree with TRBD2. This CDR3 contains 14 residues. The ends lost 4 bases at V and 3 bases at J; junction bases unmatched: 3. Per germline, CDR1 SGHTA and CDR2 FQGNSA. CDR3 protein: CASSWSGGYNEQFF. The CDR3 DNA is TGTGCCAGCAGCTGGTCGGGAGGCTACAATGAGCAGTTCTTC.

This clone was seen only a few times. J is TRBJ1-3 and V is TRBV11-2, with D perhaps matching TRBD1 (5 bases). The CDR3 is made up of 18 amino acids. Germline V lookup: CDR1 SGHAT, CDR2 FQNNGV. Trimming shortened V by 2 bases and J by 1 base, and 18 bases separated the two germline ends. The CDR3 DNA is TGTGCCAGCAGCTTATCACCCGGGGCAGGACCTTCTGGAAACACCATATATTTT. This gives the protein CASSLSPGAGPSGNTIYF.

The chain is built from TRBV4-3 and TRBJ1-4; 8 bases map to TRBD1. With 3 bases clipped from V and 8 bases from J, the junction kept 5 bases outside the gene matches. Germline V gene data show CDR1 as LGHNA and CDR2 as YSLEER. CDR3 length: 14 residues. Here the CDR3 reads CASSQTGVREKLFF. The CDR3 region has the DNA TGCGCCAGCAGCCAGACAGGGGTGAGGGAAAAACTGTTTTTT.

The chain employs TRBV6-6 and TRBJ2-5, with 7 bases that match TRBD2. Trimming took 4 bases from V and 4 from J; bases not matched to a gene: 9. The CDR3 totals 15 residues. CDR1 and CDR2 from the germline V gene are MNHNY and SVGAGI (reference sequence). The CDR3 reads CASSSQAGMGETQYF. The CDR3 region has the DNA TGTGCCAGCAGTTCCCAAGCGGGGATGGGAGAGACCCAGTACTTC.

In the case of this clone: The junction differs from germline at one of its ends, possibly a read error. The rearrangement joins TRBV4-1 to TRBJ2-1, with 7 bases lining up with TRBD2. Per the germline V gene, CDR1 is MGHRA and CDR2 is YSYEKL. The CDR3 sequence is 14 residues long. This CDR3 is CASSQHLQRETPLF. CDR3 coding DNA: TGCGCCAGCAGCCAACACCTCCAGCGGGAAACCCCACTCTTC.

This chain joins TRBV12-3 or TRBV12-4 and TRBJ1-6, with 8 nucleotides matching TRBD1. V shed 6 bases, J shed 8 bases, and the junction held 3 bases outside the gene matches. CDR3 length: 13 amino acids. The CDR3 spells CASSRGRDSPLHF. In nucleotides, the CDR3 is TGTGCCAGCAGCAGGGGGCGGGATTCACCCCTCCACTTT.

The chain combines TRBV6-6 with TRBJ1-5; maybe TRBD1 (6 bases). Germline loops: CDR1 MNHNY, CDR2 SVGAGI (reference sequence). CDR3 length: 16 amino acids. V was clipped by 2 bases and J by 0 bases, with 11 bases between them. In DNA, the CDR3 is TGTGCCAGCAGTTACCCAGGGACACATAGCAATCAGCCCCAGCATTTT. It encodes CASSYPGTHSNQPQHF.

The CDR3 loop is CASSHASSVVRELFF. CDR3 sequence (DNA): TGCGCCAGCAGCCATGCTTCGTCGGTAGTAAGGGAGCTGTTTTTT. The V gene is TRBV4-3, the J gene TRBJ2-2, with D hard to call. The length of the CDR3 is 15 residues. V lost 3 bases and J 9 bases, leaving 17 bases between the germline ends. CDR1 is LGHNA and CDR2 is YSLEER in the germline V gene.

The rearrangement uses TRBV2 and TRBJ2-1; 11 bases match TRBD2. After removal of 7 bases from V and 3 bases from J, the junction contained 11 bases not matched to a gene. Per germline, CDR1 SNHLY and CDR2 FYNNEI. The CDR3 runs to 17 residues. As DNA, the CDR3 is TGTGCCAGCAAGGGGGGGAGAGGGACTAGCGGCTACAATGAGCAGTTCTTC. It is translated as CASKGGRGTSGYNEQFF. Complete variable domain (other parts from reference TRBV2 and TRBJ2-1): EPEVTQTPSHQVTQMGQEVILRCVPISNHLYFYWYRQILGQKVEFLVSFYNNEISEKSEIFDDQFSVERPDGSNFTLKIRSTKLEDSAMYFCASKGGRGTSGYNEQFFGPGTRLTVL.

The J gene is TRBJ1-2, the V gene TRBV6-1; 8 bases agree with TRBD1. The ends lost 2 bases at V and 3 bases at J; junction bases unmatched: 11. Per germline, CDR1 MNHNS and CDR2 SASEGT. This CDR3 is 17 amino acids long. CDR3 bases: TGTGCCAGCAGTGAATGGGGAAACCTGGACAGGGACTATGGCTACACCTTC. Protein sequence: CASSEWGNLDRDYGYTF.

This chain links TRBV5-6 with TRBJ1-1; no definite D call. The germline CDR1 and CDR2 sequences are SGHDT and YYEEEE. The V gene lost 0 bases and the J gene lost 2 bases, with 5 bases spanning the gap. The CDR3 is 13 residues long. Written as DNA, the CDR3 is TGTGCCAGCAGCTTGGCGGTTAACACTGAAGCTTTCTTT. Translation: CASSLAVNTEAFF.

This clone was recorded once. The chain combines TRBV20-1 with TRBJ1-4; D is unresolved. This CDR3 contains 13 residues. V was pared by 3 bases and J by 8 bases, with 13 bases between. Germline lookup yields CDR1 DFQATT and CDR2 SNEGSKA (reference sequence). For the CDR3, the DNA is TGCAGTGCTAGTGCCTCCTCGAACGAAAAACTGTTTTTT. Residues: CSASASSNEKLFF.

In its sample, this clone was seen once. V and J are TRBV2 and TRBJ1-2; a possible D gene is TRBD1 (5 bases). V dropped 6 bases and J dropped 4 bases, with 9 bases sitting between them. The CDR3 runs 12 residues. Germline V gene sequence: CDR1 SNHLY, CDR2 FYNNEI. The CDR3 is CASSRVGYGYTF. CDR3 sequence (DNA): TGTGCCAGCAGCAGGGTCGGCTATGGCTACACCTTC. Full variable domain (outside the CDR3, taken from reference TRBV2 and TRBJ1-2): EPEVTQTPSHQVTQMGQEVILRCVPISNHLYFYWYRQILGQKVEFLVSFYNNEISEKSEIFDDQFSVERPDGSNFTLKIRSTKLEDSAMYFCASSRVGYGYTFGSGTRLTVV.

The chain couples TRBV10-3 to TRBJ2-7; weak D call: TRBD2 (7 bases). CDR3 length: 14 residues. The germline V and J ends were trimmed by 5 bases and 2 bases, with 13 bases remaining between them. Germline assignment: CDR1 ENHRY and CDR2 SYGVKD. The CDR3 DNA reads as TGTGCCATCAGTCCGGGGGGCCCTACCTACGAGCAGTACTTC. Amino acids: CAISPGGPTYEQYF.

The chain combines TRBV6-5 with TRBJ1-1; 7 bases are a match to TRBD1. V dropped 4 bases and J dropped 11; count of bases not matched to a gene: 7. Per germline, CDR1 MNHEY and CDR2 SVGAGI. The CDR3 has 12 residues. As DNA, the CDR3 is TGTGCCAGCAGTTCCCGGACAGGCTACGCTTTCTTT. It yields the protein CASSSRTGYAFF.